These 19 T cell receptor beta chains share one sample of origin, sequenced in a study of CD8 T cells in ankylosing spondylitis. Their recognized antigens are unknown. Study outcomes and limitations: Characteristic, it appeared, of ankylosing spondylitis blood was a TCR beta motif of about eight highly homologous variants.

TCRdb reprocessed the 5' RACE reads via MiXCR and lists one record per CDR3 protein. The sample carries about 500,000 distinct CDR3 sequences, about 13% recorded once. Sequences were obtained from blood, either unsorted or a sorted T cell fraction (not recorded which). The receptors originated from a male donor with ankylosing spondylitis.

The chain couples TRBV2 to TRBJ1-5; D unclear. Germline V gene sequence: CDR1 SNHLY, CDR2 FYNNEI. The CDR3 loop spans 14 amino acids. Trimming shortened V by 3 bases and J by 2 bases, and 8 bases separated the two germline ends. The CDR3 DNA reads as TGTGCCAGCAGTGATCAAAGGGGCAATCAGCCCCAGCATTTT. Its protein product is CASSDQRGNQPQHF. Full variable domain (rest looked up from reference TRBV2 and TRBJ1-5): EPEVTQTPSHQVTQMGQEVILRCVPISNHLYFYWYRQILGQKVEFLVSFYNNEISEKSEIFDDQFSVERPDGSNFTLKIRSTKLEDSAMYFCASSDQRGNQPQHFGDGTRLSIL.

This clonotype was seen more than once but under ten times. At one end, the junction sequence differs from germline, possibly due to a read error. This chain's CDR3 is CASSLGLLNTEAFF. The CDR3 region has the DNA TGTGCCAGCAGCTTAGGGCTTTTGAACACTGAAGCTTTCTTT. The chain employs TRBV12-3 or TRBV12-4 and TRBJ1-1; D gene ambiguous. The CDR3 extends over 14 amino acids.

The chain links TRBV12-3 or TRBV12-4 to TRBJ1-3; the D gene is possibly TRBD1 (5 bases). CDR3 length: 16 amino acids. Trimming stripped 5 bases from V and 2 bases from J, with 16 bases between. The CDR3 DNA is TGTGCCAGCAGTCTTCTGGGGGGGGTTGCTGGAAACACCATATATTTT. Translating it yields CASSLLGGVAGNTIYF.

This clonotype has more than one count but fewer than ten. V and J are TRBV5-6 and TRBJ1-2, with D unclear. Germline V gene data show CDR1 as SGHDT and CDR2 as YYEEEE. The CDR3 has 15 amino acids. The V and J ends lost 3 bases and 7 bases respectively, with 19 bases between them. The CDR3 spells CASSSIKAIIGGYTF. The CDR3 DNA sequence: TGTGCCAGCAGCTCGATTAAGGCCATTATAGGTGGCTACACCTTC.

In this sample, this clonotype turned up a few times. V is TRBV11-2 and J is TRBJ2-3; TRBD2 matches 9 bases. J was trimmed by 2 bases and V by 7 bases; bases with no gene match: 19. This CDR3 has 19 residues. Germline-derived CDR1 and CDR2 are SGHAT and FQNNGV. The CDR3 spells CASTYGAGGEVTHTDTQYF. CDR3 DNA: TGTGCCAGCACCTACGGGGCGGGAGGGGAGGTGACACACACAGATACGCAGTATTTT. Based on the CDR3 plus reference TRBV11-2 and TRBJ2-3, the full variable domain is EAGVAQSPRYKIIEKRQSVAFWCNPISGHATLYWYQQILGQGPKLLIQFQNNGVVDDSQLPKDRFSAERLKGVDSTLKIQPAKLEDSAVYLCASTYGAGGEVTHTDTQYFGPGTRLTVL.

The chain is built from TRBV2 and TRBJ2-4; 10 bases line up with TRBD1. Per the germline V gene, CDR1 is SNHLY and CDR2 is FYNNEI. CDR3 size: 17 residues. With V trimmed by 7 bases and J by 1 base, 10 bases remained unmatched. CDR3 residues: CASIVTGGLGAKNIQYF. The CDR3 DNA reads TGTGCCAGCATTGTGACAGGGGGCCTTGGCGCCAAAAACATTCAGTACTTC.

V and J are TRBV28 and TRBJ1-1, with a tentative D call TRBD1 (6 bases). Trimming took 6 bases from V and 7 from J, leaving 12 bases between them. CDR1 MDHEN and CDR2 SYDVKM come from the germline V gene. CDR3 size: 12 residues. This CDR3 is CASSLMDSEAFF. DNA for the CDR3: TGTGCCAGCAGCTTAATGGACAGTGAAGCTTTCTTT.

The V and J genes are TRBV15 and TRBJ2-1, with TRBD2 identical over 11 bases. The germline CDR1 and CDR2 sequences are LNHNV and YYDKDF (reference sequence). The length of the CDR3 is 14 residues. J gave up 8 bases and V 8 bases, and 8 bases lay outside the gene matches. In nucleotides, the CDR3 is TGTGCCACCCTTAGCGGGAGGGGTCCCTATGAGCAGTTCTTC. Amino acids: CATLSGRGPYEQFF.

Ten or more counts support this clonotype. The chain couples TRBV7-6 to TRBJ2-1; 11 bases are a match to TRBD2. The V and J ends lost 4 bases and 5 bases, in that order; junction bases with no gene match: 4. Germline loops: CDR1 SGHVS, CDR2 FNYEAQ. The length of the CDR3 is 15 residues. Written as DNA, the CDR3 is TGTGCCAGCAGCTACGGACTAGCGGGCCACAATGAGCAGTTCTTC. This sequence encodes CASSYGLAGHNEQFF.

This clonotype was counted at least ten times. The J gene is TRBJ2-3, the V gene TRBV7-8; D is uncertain. Germline values: CDR1 SGHVS, CDR2 FQNEAQ. This CDR3 is built from 15 residues. V lost 2 bases to trimming and J lost 5 bases, with 14 bases between them. CDR3 in amino acids: CASSLQTPRIDTQYF. The CDR3 DNA reads as TGTGCCAGCAGCTTACAGACTCCACGTATAGATACGCAGTATTTT.

This clonotype appeared many times. The CDR3 reads CATSDLDNEQFF. The CDR3 DNA reads as TGTGCCACCAGTGATTTGGATAATGAGCAGTTCTTC. The chain links TRBV24-1 to TRBJ2-1; D is ambiguous. The CDR3 extends over 12 amino acids. Germline V gene lookup returns CDR1 KGHDR and CDR2 SFDVKD. V lost 0 bases and J 7 bases, leaving 3 bases between the germline ends.

This clonotype showed up many times. The chain couples TRBV11-3 to TRBJ1-1, with no clear D. V was pared by 5 bases and J by 0 bases, with 10 bases between. This CDR3 is 14 amino acids long. CDR1 and CDR2 from the germline V gene are SGHNT and YENEEA. CDR3 in DNA: TGTGCCAGCAGCCCCCGGCGGGTGAACACTGAAGCTTTCTTT. Its translation: CASSPRRVNTEAFF.

This clonotype was seen a few times. The chain recombines TRBV24-1 with TRBJ2-1, with D hard to call. The germline V gene has CDR1 KGHDR and CDR2 SFDVKD. CDR3 length: 16 residues. V gave up 4 bases and J gave up 0 bases, with 12 bases separating them. The CDR3 is CATSDRSVSSYNEQFF. CDR3 nucleotide sequence: TGTGCCACCAGTGACCGGTCGGTTAGCTCCTACAATGAGCAGTTCTTC.

This clonotype was found a few times. The chain combines TRBV20-1 with TRBJ1-4; no firm D call. V lost 5 bases and J 4 bases, leaving 11 bases between the germline ends. Germline V gives CDR1 DFQATT, CDR2 SNEGSKA (reference sequence). The CDR3 consists of 13 residues. CDR3: CSARAQDNEKLFF. The CDR3 DNA is TGCAGTGCTCGGGCCCAGGATAATGAAAAACTGTTTTTT.

The chain is built from TRBV20-1 and TRBJ2-5; 7 nucleotides agree with TRBD2. The CDR3 consists of 13 residues. Germline CDR1 is DFQATT and CDR2 is SNEGSKA (reference sequence). V shed 5 bases and J 1 base; nucleotides not matched to a gene: 4. This CDR3 reads CSAYLAVQETQYF. The CDR3 DNA is TGCAGTGCTTATCTAGCGGTCCAAGAGACCCAGTACTTC.

This clonotype was detected only a few times. The chain employs TRBV12-3 or TRBV12-4 and TRBJ2-4, with a tentative D call TRBD1 (6 bases). The CDR3 covers 13 residues. Trimming left V 7 bases short and J 8 bases short, with 15 bases between. The CDR3 DNA reads as TGTGCCAGCACCCCCTGGGGGCATCACATTCAGTACTTC. This encodes CASTPWGHHIQYF.

V is TRBV24-1 and J is TRBJ2-3; 14 bases map to TRBD2. Germline V gene lookup returns CDR1 KGHDR and CDR2 SFDVKD. The CDR3 has 18 amino acids. Unmatched junction bases numbered 12, after V lost 7 bases and J lost 4 bases. The CDR3 DNA reads TGTGCCACCAGGGGAGGGGCCCCGGGACTAGCGGGAGCAGATACGCAGTATTTT. Its translation: CATRGGAPGLAGADTQYF.

The table lists this clonotype with many counts. The chain joins TRBV6-2 or TRBV6-3 to TRBJ1-5; D not resolved. This CDR3 has 17 residues. Trimming took off 5 bases at V and 1 base at J, with 18 bases between the two ends. Germline lookup yields CDR1 MNHEY and CDR2 SVGEGT. The CDR3 here is CASSTIYWAPSNQPQHF. The DNA of the CDR3 is TGTGCCAGCAGTACCATCTATTGGGCCCCAAGCAATCAGCCCCAGCATTTT.

The gene calls are TRBV19 and TRBJ2-5; D might be TRBD2 (5 bases). The CDR3 extends over 15 amino acids. V shed 3 bases and J shed 5 bases, with 16 bases lying between them. Germline-derived CDR1 and CDR2 are LNHDA and SQIVND (reference sequence). Here the CDR3 reads CASSIFASSVETQYF. The CDR3 DNA reads as TGTGCCAGTAGTATCTTCGCTAGCAGCGTGGAGACCCAGTACTTC.